A single sample gave rise to the 32 T cell receptor beta chains below, sequenced in a study of tumor-infiltrating lymphocytes in primary liver carcinoma. Production of TCR beta cDNA used roughly 480 ng total RNA together with a constant-region primer. Each TCR beta library was derived from three nested multiplex PCR rounds that employed slightly modified ARM-PCR. The study ran its first two PCR rounds for around 10 cycles each, using TRBV1-TRBV30 forward primers and a C-beta reverse primer. Using its own MiXCR run on the multiplex PCR reads, TCRdb lists one record per CDR3 protein. The sample holds under 130,000 distinct CDR3 sequences, roughly 80% seen once. Co-extracting RNA and DNA was done with roughly 17-32 mg of unsorted bulk tissue as input. Sequencing was performed on liver tumor tissue from sampling region 3. The subset here: tumor region T3, left-lateral pole. The source is a man between 35 and 55 years old with primary liver carcinoma and hepatitis B virus infection.

The chain carries TRBV4-1 and TRBJ1-1; TRBD1 matches 7 bases. J gave up 5 bases and V 7 bases, and 13 bases lay outside the gene matches. The CDR3 runs 15 residues. CDR1 MGHRA and CDR2 YSYEKL come from the germline V gene. In nucleotides, the CDR3 is TGCGCCAGCATTCACCCGGGACAGTTGATTACTGAAGCTTTCTTT. The encoded protein is CASIHPGQLITEAFF.

The V call is TRBV12-3 or TRBV12-4, the J call TRBJ2-1, with D possibly being TRBD1 (6 bases). Between the trimmed V and J ends, which lost 7 bases and 10 bases, there was a span of 20 bases. The CDR3 is 14 amino acids. This chain's CDR3 is CASTPQGRRNEQFF. As DNA, the CDR3 is TGTGCCAGCACTCCCCAGGGGCGGCGGAACGAGCAGTTCTTC.

The table lists this clonotype with a few counts. Its ends do not fully match the called genes, so a read error is possible. The genes are TRBV29-1 and TRBJ2-3; 8 bases fit TRBD1. There are 17 residues in the CDR3. Germline loops: CDR1 SQVTM, CDR2 ANQGSEA. CDR3 coding DNA: TGCAGCATTGTGGGGCCCGGGACAGGCTTTGATAGAGATATGCAGTATTTT. Translated: CSIVGPGTGFDRDMQYF.

The chain employs TRBV28 and TRBJ2-1; D unresolved. Germline V CDR1 and CDR2: MDHEN, SYDVKM. V was pared by 2 bases and J by 2 bases, with 13 bases between. The CDR3 contains 16 residues. The CDR3 region is CASSLEGRPPYNEQFF. The CDR3 nucleotides read TGTGCCAGCAGTTTAGAAGGCAGGCCTCCCTACAATGAGCAGTTCTTC.

A note on this clonotype: The junction shows a germline mismatch at one end, possibly a read error. The chain combines TRBV5-1 with TRBJ2-5; 9 nucleotides align to TRBD2. CDR1 and CDR2 from the germline V gene are SGHRS and YFSETQ. This CDR3 comprises 18 residues. The CDR3 sequence: CVSDLAGASGALQETQYF. In DNA form, the CDR3 reads TGCGTCAGCGACTTGGCCGGGGCTAGCGGGGCCCTACAAGAGACCCAGTACTTC.

In the case of this clonotype: At one boundary the junction diverges from the germline segment, which might be a read error. CDR3 nucleotides: TGTGCCAACAGCTCGGGACATGGTCAGAGCTATGGCTACACCTTC. Its translation is CANSSGHGQSYGYTF. V usage is TRBV11-1 and J usage is TRBJ1-2, with D maybe TRBD1 (6 bases). Germline V gives CDR1 SGHAT, CDR2 FQDESV (reference sequence). CDR3 length: 15 residues.

The V call is TRBV12-3 or TRBV12-4, the J call TRBJ2-3, with 12 bases lining up with TRBD1. The CDR3 extends over 13 amino acids. Trimming at V came to 10 bases and at J to 12 bases, leaving 11 bases not matched to a gene. Here the CDR3 reads CANRGTGGYIQYF. CDR3 DNA sequence: TGTGCCAACAGGGGGACAGGGGGCTATATACAGTATTTT.

Details on this clonotype: At one boundary the junction diverges from the germline segment, which might be a read error. The chain links TRBV30 to TRBJ2-3; D not resolved. The germline gives CDR1 GTSNPN, CDR2 SVGIG (reference sequence). The CDR3 sequence is 12 residues long. The CDR3 coding sequence is TGTCCCTGGAGATTCGGAACGGATACGCAGTATTTT. Encoded protein: CPWRFGTDTQYF.

On this clonotype: Lacking the conserved final phenylalanine or tryptophan, this CDR3 likely reflects a read error. This chain links TRBV11-1 with TRBJ1-6; no firm D call. This CDR3 has 13 amino acids. Per germline, CDR1 SGHAT and CDR2 FQDESV (reference sequence). The V gene lost 5 bases and the J gene lost 10 bases, with 12 bases spanning the gap. CDR3: CASSLTLVSPLHS. The CDR3, as DNA: TGTGCCAGCAGCCTGACACTGGTCTCACCCCTCCACTCT.

DNA of the CDR3: TGCGCCAGCAGCCAGGTTGTTCTAAGTGACAATGAGCAGTTCTTC. Amino acid sequence: CASSQVVLSDNEQFF. The genes are TRBV4-1 and TRBJ2-1; D gene unclear. V shed 3 bases and J shed 5 bases, with 14 bases lying between them. CDR1 and CDR2 (germline): MGHRA, YSYEKL. The CDR3 runs 15 residues.

Remarks on this clonotype: It is likely a read error, because the conserved phenylalanine at the end of the CDR3 is missing. The chain has TRBV12-3 or TRBV12-4 and TRBJ2-7, with D unclear. CDR3 size: 11 residues. The CDR3: CASSSTYDQYY. CDR3 DNA: TGTGCCAGCAGTTCCACCTACGACCAGTACTAC.

This clonotype was recorded many times. Just one base apart from a much larger clone, this may be a read error. This likely comes from a read error, as the CDR3 has no conserved phenylalanine or tryptophan at its end. The genes are TRBV29-1 and TRBJ1-2, with D unclear. Germline CDR1 reads SQVTM; CDR2 reads ANQGSEA. This CDR3 region has 10 residues. V was shortened by 7 bases and J by 8 bases, with 11 bases between the two germline ends. The CDR3 sequence: CSAQDGGYTL. CDR3 nucleotide sequence: TGCAGCGCTCAGGATGGAGGCTACACCCTC.

This clonotype was picked up a small number of times. A single base separates this from a much larger clone, so it may be a read error. The J gene is TRBJ2-7, the V gene TRBV14, with D possibly being TRBD1 or TRBD2 (6 bases each). Trimming shortened V by 3 bases and J by 9 bases, and 18 bases separated the two germline ends. Germline V lookup: CDR1 SGHDN, CDR2 FVKESK. The CDR3 totals 14 residues. CDR3 residues: CASSQSFFRGVQYF. As DNA, the CDR3 is TGTGCCAGCAGCCAGTCCTTTTTTAGGGGGGTGCAGTACTTC.

Comment on this clonotype: The junction and the germline gene differ at one end; a read error may be behind it. This chain links TRBV6-4 with TRBJ2-3, with 8 bases matching TRBD2. Germline V gives CDR1 MRHNA, CDR2 SNTAGT. This CDR3 has 16 amino acids. The CDR3 sequence is CTSSDSQSGSTYTQYF. The CDR3 nucleotides read TGTACCAGCAGTGACTCACAGAGCGGGAGCACATATACGCAGTATTTT.

On this clonotype: The junction shows a germline mismatch at one end, possibly a read error. The chain carries TRBV6-2 or TRBV6-3 and TRBJ1-2; D not certain. This CDR3 comprises 15 residues. Germline-derived CDR1 and CDR2 are MNHEY and SVGEGT. The CDR3 sequence: CASRQTLEGTFGYAF. The CDR3 DNA follows: TGTGCCAGCCGCCAGACCCTCGAAGGAACCTTTGGCTACGCCTTC.

This clonotype turned up a few times. As the CDR3 is not closed by the conserved phenylalanine or tryptophan, this likely results from a read error. This chain joins TRBV29-1 and TRBJ1-1; D perhaps matches TRBD1 (6 bases). The germline gives CDR1 SQVTM, CDR2 ANQGSEA. V was shortened by 5 bases and J by 2 bases, with 15 bases between the two germline ends. The CDR3 has 14 residues. The DNA of the CDR3 is TGCAGCGTTCTTAGGACAGACAGCAACACTGAAGCTTTCTCT. Translation: CSVLRTDSNTEAFS.

This clonotype was counted a single time. An end of the junction differs from the germline gene, which may be a read error. The chain couples TRBV7-8 to TRBJ2-7; no definite D call. The CDR3 runs 15 residues. CDR1 and CDR2 (germline): SGHVS, FQNEAQ. The CDR3 sequence is CVSTVRSAPAYEQYF. The CDR3 DNA sequence: TGTGTCAGCACCGTTCGGTCGGCTCCGGCGTACGAGCAGTACTTC.

This clonotype has just one count. Mismatch with germline at one junction end may stem from a read error. The V call is TRBV11-3, the J call TRBJ2-1; maybe TRBD2 (5 bases). Germline lookup yields CDR1 SGHNT and CDR2 YENEEA. This CDR3 region has 14 residues. The CDR3 DNA is TGTGCCAGCAGCCTCGCCGGCCCCTACAATGAGCGGTTCTTT. This encodes CASSLAGPYNERFF.

Regarding this clonotype: A read error may explain this, as a much larger clone is one base away. The J gene is TRBJ1-2, the V gene TRBV28; no reliable D call. The V gene lost 7 bases and the J gene lost 4 bases, with 13 bases spanning the gap. The CDR3 covers 13 residues. The germline V gene encodes CDR1 MDHEN and CDR2 SYDVKM. The CDR3 loop reads CASNFRAFYGYTF. The CDR3 region has the DNA TGTGCCAGCAATTTTCGGGCTTTCTATGGCTACACCTTC.

This clonotype was counted a single time. Sequence at one end of the junction differs from germline and may be a read error. The V call is TRBV11-3, the J call TRBJ2-1; the D is unclear. Germline lookup yields CDR1 SGHNT and CDR2 YENEEA. The CDR3 has 14 amino acids. DNA of the CDR3: TGTGCCAGCAGTTTAGGCCTCTCGAACAATGACCAGTTCTTC. Translating it yields CASSLGLSNNDQFF.

The rearrangement links TRBV6-4 to TRBJ2-1, with TRBD2 matching 9 bases. The CDR3 is made up of 14 amino acids. Germline V CDR1 and CDR2: MRHNA, SNTAGT. CDR3 in DNA: TGTGGCAGTAGTGAAGGGACTAGCAACAATGAGCAGTTCTTC. The encoded protein is CGSSEGTSNNEQFF.

In its sample, this clonotype was seen a few times. The chain carries TRBV6-1 and TRBJ1-2; D is ambiguous. Germline CDR1 and CDR2: MNHNS and SASEGT. V was cut by 4 bases and J by 11 bases, with 14 bases left in between. The CDR3 is made up of 12 amino acids. CDR3 coding DNA: TGTGCCAGCAGTGCCCCCCTATATGCTTACACCTTC. This translates into CASSAPLYAYTF.

The rearrangement uses TRBV2 and TRBJ2-1; a weak D match, TRBD2 (5 bases). Germline CDR1 SNHLY, CDR2 FYNNEI. The CDR3 extends over 13 amino acids. V was shortened by 6 bases and J by 12 bases, with 18 bases between the two germline ends. The DNA of the CDR3 is TGTGCCAGCAGGATAGGGCAACCAGGAGGGCAGTTCTTC. Translating gives CASRIGQPGGQFF.

This clonotype was seen only once. Because the CDR3 is missing its conserved closing phenylalanine or tryptophan, this is likely a read error. The CDR3 region has the DNA TGCGCCAGCAGCCAACTTAACGGCTTGTATTCACCCCTCCACTGT. It encodes CASSQLNGLYSPLHC. The chain couples TRBV4-1 to TRBJ1-6; D unresolved. The CDR3 covers 15 residues. Trimming took off 2 bases at V and 8 bases at J, with 13 bases between the two ends. The germline V gene encodes CDR1 MGHRA and CDR2 YSYEKL.

On this clonotype itself: The junction departs from the called germline gene at one end, perhaps through a read error. The rearrangement links TRBV6-5 to TRBJ2-5, with D perhaps matching TRBD2 (5 bases). The CDR3 extends over 14 amino acids. Per germline, CDR1 MNHEY and CDR2 SVGAGI. The CDR3 DNA reads as TGTGCTAGCAATCCGGTCCATCCGGGGGAGACCCAGTACTTC. This codes for CASNPVHPGETQYF.

As regards this clonotype: Sequence at one end of the junction differs from germline and may be a read error. The chain uses TRBV11-2 and TRBJ2-7, with a tentative D call TRBD2 (6 bases). The V gene's germline CDR1 is SGHAT and CDR2 FQNNGV. CDR3 length: 12 amino acids. Written as DNA, the CDR3 is TGTGTCAGCAGTCCCGGGAGCTGCGAGCAGTACTTC. Amino acid sequence: CVSSPGSCEQYF.

In the case of this clonotype: One end of the junction does not line up with germline, which may come from a read error. CDR3 sequence (DNA): TGTGATAGCAGCCTGGACCGCGATCATCCCCAGCATTTT. This encodes CDSSLDRDHPQHF. The chain carries TRBV11-2 and TRBJ1-5; D ambiguous. The CDR3 totals 13 residues. Germline CDR1 and CDR2: SGHAT and FQNNGV. Full variable domain (missing parts from reference TRBV11-2 and TRBJ1-5): EAGVAQSPRYKIIEKRQSVAFWCNPISGHATLYWYQQILGQGPKLLIQFQNNGVVDDSQLPKDRFSAERLKGVDSTLKIQPAKLEDSAVYLCDSSLDRDHPQHFGDGTRLSIL.

About this clonotype itself: An end of the junction differs from the germline gene, which may be a read error. CDR3 protein: CAGSSLGNEKLFF. The CDR3 DNA sequence: TGTGCCGGCAGTTCGTTGGGGAACGAAAAACTGTTTTTT. The rearrangement uses TRBV12-3 or TRBV12-4 and TRBJ1-4; D not certain. This CDR3 is built from 13 residues.

The chain uses TRBV5-4 and TRBJ2-5; D remains ambiguous. The CDR3 length is 13 residues. Germline CDR1 reads SGHNT; CDR2 reads YYREEE (reference sequence). V lost 8 bases to trimming and J lost 4 bases, with 15 bases between them. The CDR3 DNA reads as TGTGCCAGTAGCCCGACTTGCGTAGAGACCCAGTACTTC. Translated: CASSPTCVETQYF.

About this clonotype: Germline is not matched at one junction end, which may reflect a read error. The chain is built from TRBV29-1 and TRBJ2-1, with D unresolved. The V gene's germline CDR1 is SQVTM and CDR2 ANQGSEA. The CDR3 is 13 residues long. The CDR3 protein is CSLDRTQGNEKFF. The CDR3 region has the DNA TGCAGCCTTGACCGTACACAAGGGAATGAGAAGTTCTTC.

Worth noting for this clonotype: A much more abundant neighbour one base away suggests this may be a read error. The V gene is TRBV29-1, the J gene TRBJ2-7, with TRBD1 as a possible D gene (5 bases). This CDR3 region has 12 residues. CDR1 and CDR2 from the germline V gene are SQVTM and ANQGSEA. Trimming removed 7 bases from V and 2 bases from J, with 12 bases in between. DNA of the CDR3: TGCAGCGCCACGACAGATACCTACGAGCAGTACTTC. Translation: CSATTDTYEQYF.

With respect to this clonotype: At one end, the junction sequence differs from germline, possibly due to a read error. The V and J genes are TRBV6-5 and TRBJ1-2; D is unclear. The CDR3 extends over 15 amino acids. Germline CDR1 reads MNHEY; CDR2 reads SVGAGI. CDR3 loop: CASCYSLRGTYGYTF. Here the CDR3 DNA reads TGTGCCAGCTGTTACTCATTGCGGGGAACCTATGGCTACACCTTC.